Below, one T cell receptor beta chain is given with its context. This sample was taken from a study of cytomegalovirus exposure and HLA in healthy donors. In germline, CDR1 is SGHRS, CDR2 YFSETQ. The CDR3 is made up of 14 amino acids. Deletions cut 1 base from V and 9 bases from J, with 14 bases between. The PCR was carried out with 60 Vbeta primers and 13 Jbeta primers. Repertoires were generated with immunoSEQ multiplex PCR, while TCRdb's copy carries only in-frame clones and drops some. This sample has 160,000 or so clones, with 84% found just once. This TCR was sampled from a man aged 25 to 40 in good health and CMV-seronegative. Sequencing used PBMCs. The J gene is TRBJ2-1, the V gene TRBV5-1, with D maybe TRBD2 (6 bases). CDR3: CASSLWDSDGEQFF. DNA of the CDR3: TGCGCCAGCAGCTTGTGGGACTCCGACGGTGAGCAGTTCTTC.